Following are 13 T cell receptor beta chains from one sample sequenced in a study of blood T cell repertoires in COVID-19. The data were produced by immunoSEQ multiplex PCR, yet TCRdb's version contains in-frame clones alone and is incomplete. The sample holds around 87,000 clones, around four fifths seen once. The sequenced material came from peripheral blood. The receptor source for this set is a human donor in a cohort sampled during active COVID-19.

V and J are TRBV9 and TRBJ2-5, with 9 bases lining up with TRBD1. J gave up 3 bases and V 5 bases, and 8 bases lay outside the gene matches. This CDR3 region has 15 residues. Germline values: CDR1 SGDLS, CDR2 YYNGEE. The CDR3 spells CASSTQGALKETQYF. CDR3 DNA sequence: TGTGCCAGCAGTACACAGGGGGCCCTAAAAGAGACCCAGTACTTC.

The V call is TRBV2, the J call TRBJ2-2; D is possibly TRBD1 (6 bases). The CDR3 loop spans 14 amino acids. The V end lost 4 bases, the J end lost 1 base, and 7 bases lay between the germline ends. Germline V gene sequence: CDR1 SNHLY, CDR2 FYNNEI. The CDR3, as DNA: TGTGCCAGCAGTGTGACAGGGAACACCGGGGAGCTGTTTTTT. It specifies CASSVTGNTGELFF.

The CDR3: CASSSPGQIFYGYTF. CDR3 nucleotides: TGTGCCAGCAGTTCTCCGGGACAGATTTTCTATGGCTACACCTTC. V and J are TRBV6-5 and TRBJ1-2; 7 bases align to TRBD1. From germline, CDR1 is MNHEY and CDR2 SVGAGI. J lost 4 bases, V lost 4 bases, and 9 bases had no gene match. The CDR3 length is 15 residues.

The CDR3 region is CASSTVARTGELFF. CDR3 bases: TGTGCCAGTAGTACAGTCGCTAGGACCGGGGAGCTGTTTTTT. The chain links TRBV19 to TRBJ2-2; D is ambiguous. The germline V and J ends were trimmed by 4 bases and 5 bases, with 11 bases remaining between them. The CDR3 is 14 residues long. Germline CDR1 reads LNHDA; CDR2 reads SQIVND (reference sequence).

The gene calls are TRBV4-1 and TRBJ2-1; 7 bases fit TRBD2. CDR1 and CDR2 from the germline V gene are MGHRA and YSYEKL. The CDR3 length is 15 residues. The V and J ends lost 4 bases and 1 base, in that order; junction bases with no gene match: 4. In DNA, the CDR3 is TGCGCCAGCAGCCGTCAGGGAGGGTCCTACAATGAGCAGTTCTTC. It is translated as CASSRQGGSYNEQFF.

The chain carries TRBV29-1 and TRBJ2-1; D is perhaps TRBD2 (6 bases). Germline V lookup: CDR1 SQVTM, CDR2 ANQGSEA. This CDR3 region has 14 residues. V dropped 7 bases and J dropped 2 bases, with 15 bases sitting between them. CDR3 amino acids: CSARRDSAYNEQFF. The CDR3 DNA reads TGCAGCGCCCGCCGGGACTCGGCCTACAATGAGCAGTTCTTC.

The rearrangement joins TRBV28 to TRBJ2-1; 10 positions match TRBD1. The CDR3 consists of 16 residues. J gave up 7 bases and V 4 bases, and 10 bases lay outside the gene matches. CDR1 and CDR2 from the germline V gene are MDHEN and SYDVKM. CDR3 in DNA: TGTGCCAGCAGTTCCCCCGGGACAGGGGATAGGAATGAGCAGTTCTTC. Protein sequence: CASSSPGTGDRNEQFF.

This chain links TRBV29-1 with TRBJ2-1; D gene unclear. This CDR3 spans 13 amino acids. The V gene's germline CDR1 is SQVTM and CDR2 ANQGSEA. Trimming removed 4 bases from V and 0 bases from J, with 7 bases in between. As DNA, the CDR3 is TGCAGCGTTGTCCCGAGCTCCTACAATGAGCAGTTCTTC. It encodes CSVVPSSYNEQFF.

The chain has TRBV18 and TRBJ1-5; TRBD1 matches 9 bases. With 3 bases clipped from V and 7 bases from J, the junction kept 7 bases outside the gene matches. The CDR3 is made up of 15 amino acids. Germline lookup yields CDR1 KGHSH and CDR2 LQKENI. CDR3 sequence: CASSPPPGQGQPQHF. DNA for the CDR3: TGTGCCAGCTCACCGCCTCCGGGACAGGGACAGCCCCAGCATTTT. The entire variable domain, with the rest obtained from reference TRBV18 and TRBJ1-5, is as follows: NAGVMQNPRHLVRRRGQEARLRCSPMKGHSHVYWYRQLPEEGLKFMVYLQKENIIDESGMPKERFSAEFPKEGPSILRIQQVVRGDSAAYFCASSPPPGQGQPQHFGDGTRLSIL.

The chain is built from TRBV5-1 and TRBJ2-1, with D perhaps matching TRBD1 (8 bases). Germline-derived CDR1 and CDR2 are SGHRS and YFSETQ. V was pared by 4 bases and J by 9 bases, with 23 bases between. The CDR3 covers 16 residues. The CDR3: CASSGSTGGGYAEQFF. The CDR3 DNA sequence: TGCGCCAGCAGCGGAAGTACAGGGGGAGGGTATGCTGAGCAGTTCTTC. The full variable domain, completed using reference TRBV5-1 and TRBJ2-1, is KAGVTQTPRYLIKTRGQQVTLSCSPISGHRSVSWYQQTPGQGLQFLFEYFSETQRNKGNFPGRFSGRQFSNSRSEMNVSTLELGDSALYLCASSGSTGGGYAEQFFGPGTRLTVL.

DNA for the CDR3: TGTGCCAGCACCGTTTCATACAATGAGCAGTTCTTC. It translates to CASTVSYNEQFF. This chain uses TRBV7-9 with TRBJ2-1; D ambiguous. From germline, CDR1 is SEHNR and CDR2 FQNEAQ (reference sequence). The CDR3 loop spans 12 amino acids. Trimming took off 7 bases at V and 4 bases at J, with 8 bases between the two ends.

Only a few counts were recorded for this clone. The chain couples TRBV10-3 to TRBJ2-1, with 11 bases identical to TRBD1. Per germline, CDR1 ENHRY and CDR2 SYGVKD. This CDR3 is 17 amino acids long. Germline trimming cut 2 bases from V and 0 bases from J; bases unmatched to any gene: 3. CDR3 region: CAISETGTGGSYNEQFF. The CDR3 DNA follows: TGTGCCATCAGTGAGACCGGGACAGGGGGCTCCTACAATGAGCAGTTCTTC.

The rearrangement joins TRBV5-1 to TRBJ1-1, with 8 nucleotides matching TRBD1. V dropped 4 bases and J dropped 5; count of bases not matched to a gene: 7. The CDR3 has 14 amino acids. Per germline, CDR1 SGHRS and CDR2 YFSETQ. CDR3 nucleotides: TGCGCCAGCAGCATCCACAGGGGGAGTACTGAAGCTTTCTTT. Translation gives CASSIHRGSTEAFF. The entire variable domain, with the rest obtained from reference TRBV5-1 and TRBJ1-1, is as follows: KAGVTQTPRYLIKTRGQQVTLSCSPISGHRSVSWYQQTPGQGLQFLFEYFSETQRNKGNFPGRFSGRQFSNSRSEMNVSTLELGDSALYLCASSIHRGSTEAFFGQGTRLTVV.